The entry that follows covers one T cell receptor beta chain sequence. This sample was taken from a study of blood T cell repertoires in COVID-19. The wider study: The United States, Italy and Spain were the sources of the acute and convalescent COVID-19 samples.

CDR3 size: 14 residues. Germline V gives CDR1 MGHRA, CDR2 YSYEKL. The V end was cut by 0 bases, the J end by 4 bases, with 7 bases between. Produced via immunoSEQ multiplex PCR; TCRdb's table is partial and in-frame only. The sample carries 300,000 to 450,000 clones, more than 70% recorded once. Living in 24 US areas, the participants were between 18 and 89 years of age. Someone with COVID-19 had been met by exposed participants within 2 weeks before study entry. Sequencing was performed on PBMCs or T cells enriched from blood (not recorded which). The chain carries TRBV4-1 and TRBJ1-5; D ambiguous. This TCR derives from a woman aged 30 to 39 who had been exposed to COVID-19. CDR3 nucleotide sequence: TGCGCCAGCAGCCAAGAAATACGGAATCAGCCCCAGCATTTT. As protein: CASSQEIRNQPQHF.